This entry lists 5 T cell receptor beta chains sequenced from one sample in a study of blood T cell repertoires in COVID-19. Measured with immunoSEQ multiplex PCR; TCRdb has only the in-frame clones, and not every one. The sample lists tens of thousands of clones, 90% occurring once. The sequencing input was peripheral blood. These receptors came from a woman at least 80 years old with acute or convalescent COVID-19.

The chain carries TRBV16 and TRBJ2-1; TRBD2 might be the D (5 bases). Germline CDR1 is KGHSY and CDR2 is FQNENV. The CDR3 covers 14 residues. The V gene lost 2 bases and the J gene lost 4 bases, with 9 bases spanning the gap. CDR3 sequence (DNA): TGTGCCAGCAGCCAAAGAAGCGGTTACAATGAGCAGTTCTTC. Amino acids: CASSQRSGYNEQFF. The complete variable domain, with remaining parts taken from reference TRBV16 and TRBJ2-1, reads GEEVAQTPKHLVRGEGQKAKLYCAPIKGHSYVFWYQQVLKNEFKFLISFQNENVFDETGMPKERFSAKCLPNSPCSLEIQATKLEDSAVYFCASSQRSGYNEQFFGPGTRLTVL.

The chain employs TRBV2 and TRBJ2-5, with D tentatively TRBD2 (5 bases). This CDR3 contains 15 residues. Germline V lookup: CDR1 SNHLY, CDR2 FYNNEI. V was clipped by 7 bases and J by 4 bases, with 19 bases between them. In nucleotides, the CDR3 is TGTGCCAGCAATGAGGACGGCGGGTCAGGAGAGACCCAGTACTTC. This codes for CASNEDGGSGETQYF.

The CDR3 protein is CASRLDRFYGYTF. The CDR3 DNA is TGTGCCAGTAGACTGGACAGGTTCTATGGCTACACCTTC. The chain links TRBV19 to TRBJ1-2; TRBD1 aligns across 7 bases. CDR3 length: 13 residues. The V segment lost 6 bases and the J segment 4 bases; nucleotides outside the gene matches: 5. Per the germline V gene, CDR1 is LNHDA and CDR2 is SQIVND (reference sequence).

The chain carries TRBV29-1 and TRBJ2-7, with 9 bases lining up with TRBD1. CDR3 size: 14 residues. The germline V gene encodes CDR1 SQVTM and CDR2 ANQGSEA. After removal of 6 bases from V and 4 bases from J, the junction contained 10 bases not matched to a gene. CDR3 region: CSVAAPTGGYEQYF. CDR3 in DNA: TGCAGCGTCGCCGCCCCGACAGGGGGGTACGAGCAGTACTTC.

This clone has a handful of counts. The chain joins TRBV11-2 to TRBJ1-2; 10 bases line up with TRBD1. This CDR3 has 17 amino acids. Losses at the gene ends were 3 bases for V and 0 bases for J; bases not matched to a gene: 7. CDR1 SGHAT and CDR2 FQNNGV come from the germline V gene. The CDR3 is CASSFGDRGYSNYGYTF. The CDR3 DNA reads as TGTGCCAGCAGCTTCGGGGACAGGGGCTATTCTAACTATGGCTACACCTTC.